A single sample is the source of the 12 T cell receptor beta chains below, sequenced in a study of blood T cell repertoires in COVID-19. Sequencing used immunoSEQ multiplex PCR; TCRdb keeps in-frame clones, though not all of them. Of 200,000 to 250,000 clones detected, around 83% appear once; the ten largest clones hold 2.5% to 3%. Sequenced: peripheral blood. The source is a man aged 50 to 59 with active or convalescent COVID-19.

This clone has only one observation. CDR3 bases: TGTGCCAGCAGCCAAAACTGGGACACACTAAACTATGGCTACACCTTC. Translated: CASSQNWDTLNYGYTF. The rearrangement links TRBV7-9 to TRBJ1-2; possible D gene TRBD1, 6 bases. Trimming pared 5 bases from V and 2 bases from J, leaving 18 bases between. Germline-derived CDR1 and CDR2 are SEHNR and FQNEAQ (reference sequence). This CDR3 is built from 16 residues.

V is TRBV5-4 and J is TRBJ2-5, with TRBD2 matching over 10 bases. Germline V lookup: CDR1 SGHNT, CDR2 YYREEE (reference sequence). The CDR3 has 15 residues. Trimming removed 5 bases from V and 2 bases from J; junction bases left unmatched: 6. CDR3 coding DNA: TGTGCCAGCAGGAGGACTAGCGGAACACAAGAGACCCAGTACTTC. Encoded protein: CASRRTSGTQETQYF.

This clone was seen a single time. The J gene is TRBJ1-3, the V gene TRBV6-5; D not certain. CDR1 MNHEY and CDR2 SVGAGI come from the germline V gene. The CDR3 is made up of 11 amino acids. V lost 6 bases and J 6 bases, leaving 6 bases between the germline ends. As DNA, the CDR3 is TGTGCCAGCAGCTTTCCAAACACCATATATTTT. Encoded protein: CASSFPNTIYF.

This chain links TRBV6-5 with TRBJ2-7; 7 bases match TRBD2. V was pared by 10 bases and J by 3 bases, with 9 bases of the junction left unmatched. The CDR3 is 13 residues long. CDR1 and CDR2 from the germline V gene are MNHEY and SVGAGI. This chain's CDR3 is CATQRGYLYEQYF. As DNA, the CDR3 is TGTGCCACTCAGCGGGGATACCTCTACGAGCAGTACTTC.

In DNA form, the CDR3 reads TGTGCCAGCATACCCCCGGGACAGGGATTGTATACGCAGTATTTT. Translated, it gives CASIPPGQGLYTQYF. This chain links TRBV6-5 with TRBJ2-3; 9 positions agree with TRBD1. The CDR3 spans 15 residues. Trimming removed 7 bases from V and 7 bases from J; junction bases left unmatched: 12. In germline, CDR1 is MNHEY, CDR2 SVGAGI.

The V gene is TRBV29-1, the J gene TRBJ2-5, with 10 bases fitting TRBD1. The CDR3 totals 12 residues. Trimming cost V 7 bases and J 3 bases; bases outside gene matches: 2. CDR1 is SQVTM, CDR2 ANQGSEA, per germline. The CDR3 sequence: CSAGTGEETQYF. The CDR3 nucleotides read TGCAGCGCCGGGACAGGGGAAGAGACCCAGTACTTC.

This clone was found a few times. The chain has TRBV7-9 and TRBJ1-1; TRBD1 is a possible D gene (5 bases). The CDR3 length is 14 residues. Germline V CDR1 and CDR2: SEHNR, FQNEAQ (reference sequence). The V gene lost 3 bases and the J gene lost 4 bases, with 12 bases spanning the gap. The DNA for the CDR3 is TGTGCCAGCAGCTTGTCGGGGGTTGGCACTGAAGCTTTCTTT. Translated, it gives CASSLSGVGTEAFF.

This sequence joins TRBV7-8 and TRBJ1-2; D call uncertain. The CDR3 has 16 residues. The V end was cut by 0 bases, the J end by 4 bases, with 15 bases between. Per germline, CDR1 SGHVS and CDR2 FQNEAQ. CDR3 sequence reads: CASSLAAGIIAYGYTF. The CDR3 bases are TGTGCCAGCAGCTTAGCGGCGGGGATAATAGCCTATGGCTACACCTTC.

The rearrangement uses TRBV5-6 and TRBJ2-2, with TRBD2 as a possible D gene (5 bases). CDR1 and CDR2 from the germline V gene are SGHDT and YYEEEE. The CDR3 covers 14 residues. V gave up 5 bases and J gave up 0 bases, with 8 bases separating them. In nucleotides, the CDR3 is TGTGCCAGCAGAAGGACTTCGAACACCGGGGAGCTGTTTTTT. It is translated as CASRRTSNTGELFF.

The V call is TRBV5-1, the J call TRBJ2-1; 7 bases match TRBD1. The CDR3 loop spans 16 amino acids. Germline assignment: CDR1 SGHRS and CDR2 YFSETQ. V lost 4 bases, J lost 9 bases, and 16 bases stayed unmatched. CDR3 loop: CASSPELRGPETEQFF. The CDR3 coding sequence is TGCGCCAGCAGCCCGGAGTTGAGGGGGCCCGAGACTGAGCAGTTCTTC.

The chain recombines TRBV9 with TRBJ1-4; D remains unclear. The CDR3 length is 14 residues. Germline lookup yields CDR1 SGDLS and CDR2 YYNGEE. V lost 3 bases, J lost 4 bases, and 10 bases lay in between. The CDR3 DNA reads as TGTGCCAGCAGCGCCTCCGGGAGTAATGAAAAACTGTTTTTT. Its protein is CASSASGSNEKLFF.

The chain has TRBV4-3 and TRBJ2-2; 8 bases fit TRBD1. The junction had 7 bases not matched to a gene; V was cut back by 1 base and J by 6 bases. Germline V gene data show CDR1 as LGHNA and CDR2 as YSLEER. The CDR3 length is 16 residues. CDR3 coding DNA: TGCGCCAGCAGCCAAGTTGGACAGGGTCGGTCCGGGGAGCTGTTTTTT. Translating gives CASSQVGQGRSGELFF.